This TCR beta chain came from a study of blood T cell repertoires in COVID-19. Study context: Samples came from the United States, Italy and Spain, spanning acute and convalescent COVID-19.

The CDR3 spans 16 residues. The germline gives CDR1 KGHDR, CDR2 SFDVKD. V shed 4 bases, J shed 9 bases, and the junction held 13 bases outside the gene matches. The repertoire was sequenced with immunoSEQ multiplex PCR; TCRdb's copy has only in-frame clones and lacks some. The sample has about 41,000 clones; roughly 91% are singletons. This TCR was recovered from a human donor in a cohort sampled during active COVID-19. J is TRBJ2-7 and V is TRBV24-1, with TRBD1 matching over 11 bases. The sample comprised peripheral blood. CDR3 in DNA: TGTGCCACCAGTGACACGGACAGGGGGCCCCCCCGGGGGCAGTACTTC. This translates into CATSDTDRGPPRGQYF.